These 19 T cell receptor beta chains were sequenced from one sample in a study of blood T cell repertoires in COVID-19. Repertoires were generated with immunoSEQ multiplex PCR, while TCRdb's copy carries only in-frame clones and drops some. Among around 24,000 clones listed, around 90% were seen once. Sequencing was done on a sample of peripheral blood. All receptors come from a woman in her sixties or seventies with active COVID-19.

In its sample, this clone was seen once. This chain connects TRBV7-9 to TRBJ2-3; 12 bases are a match to TRBD2. V lost 4 bases and J lost 4; bases outside the gene matches: 6. Germline CDR1 SEHNR, CDR2 FQNEAQ (reference sequence). The CDR3 runs 16 residues. The CDR3 nucleotides are TGTGCCAGCAGCTCCTGGACTAGCGGGAACTCAGATACGCAGTATTTT. It yields the protein CASSSWTSGNSDTQYF. Combining the CDR3 with reference TRBV7-9 and TRBJ2-3 gives the whole variable domain DTGVSQNPRHKITKRGQNVTFRCDPISEHNRLYWYRQTLGQGPEFLTYFQNEAQLEKSRLLSDRFSAERPKGSFSTLEIQRTEQGDSAMYLCASSSWTSGNSDTQYFGPGTRLTVL.

The chain uses TRBV28 and TRBJ1-4, with D perhaps TRBD1 (6 bases). Trimming pared 6 bases from V and 1 base from J, leaving 12 bases between. The CDR3 runs 15 residues. The germline V gene encodes CDR1 MDHEN and CDR2 SYDVKM. The CDR3 loop reads CASSKYRETNEKLFF. The CDR3 bases are TGTGCCAGCAGCAAATACAGGGAAACTAATGAAAAACTGTTTTTT.

The J gene is TRBJ2-1, the V gene TRBV11-2; 15 positions agree with TRBD2. The CDR3 spans 18 residues. Unmatched junction bases numbered 9, after V lost 5 bases and J lost 4 bases. Germline V gene sequence: CDR1 SGHAT, CDR2 FQNNGV. The CDR3 spells CASSRGLAGGVRYNEQFF. In DNA, the CDR3 is TGTGCCAGCAGCCGCGGACTAGCGGGAGGGGTAAGGTACAATGAGCAGTTCTTC.

The chain carries TRBV29-1 and TRBJ1-2, with D perhaps TRBD1 (6 bases). V dropped 4 bases and J dropped 4 bases, with 10 bases sitting between them. CDR1 and CDR2 (germline): SQVTM, ANQGSEA. The CDR3 runs 12 residues. The DNA for the CDR3 is TGCAGCGTTGGTGGACAGCCCTATGGCTACACCTTC. It specifies CSVGGQPYGYTF.

J is TRBJ2-7 and V is TRBV10-3; TRBD2 matches 10 bases. From germline, CDR1 is ENHRY and CDR2 SYGVKD. Germline trimming cut 6 bases from V and 4 bases from J; bases unmatched to any gene: 6. The CDR3 length is 14 residues. CDR3 residues: CAIRLAGEGYEQYF. CDR3 DNA sequence: TGTGCCATCAGGCTAGCGGGAGAGGGTTACGAGCAGTACTTC.

There are a few counts of this clone. The chain joins TRBV19 to TRBJ2-5, with TRBD2 matching 14 bases. V lost 5 bases to trimming and J lost 5 bases; unmatched junction nucleotides: 10. The germline gives CDR1 LNHDA, CDR2 SQIVND (reference sequence). This CDR3 has 17 amino acids. The CDR3 region is CASSGEGLAGVGETQYF. For the CDR3, the DNA is TGTGCCAGTAGTGGCGAGGGACTAGCGGGAGTGGGGGAGACCCAGTACTTC.

CDR3 DNA: TGTGCCAGTAGGAGCCCCCGAGACAGGGGCACCGGGGAGCTGTTTTTT. Translation: CASRSPRDRGTGELFF. The V gene is TRBV19, the J gene TRBJ2-2; 8 nucleotides match TRBD1. Germline trimming cut 6 bases from V and 4 bases from J; bases unmatched to any gene: 10. This CDR3 region has 16 residues. Germline values: CDR1 LNHDA, CDR2 SQIVND (reference sequence).

The chain employs TRBV23-1 and TRBJ2-1; no clear D. TRBV23-1 is treated as an ORF (open reading frame) with a function not yet certain. The ends were cut back, 0 bases at V and 5 bases at J, with 14 bases in the middle. This CDR3 contains 16 residues. CDR3 sequence (DNA): TGCGCCAGCAGTCAATCAAGAGATACCAATCACAATGAGCAGTTCTTC. Translating it yields CASSQSRDTNHNEQFF.

The rearrangement joins TRBV24-1 to TRBJ2-3; TRBD2 matches 11 bases. V lost 3 bases and J lost 0; bases outside the gene matches: 7. CDR3 size: 18 residues. The germline V gene has CDR1 KGHDR and CDR2 SFDVKD. For the CDR3, the DNA is TGTGCCACCAGTGATCTCGGGACTAGCGGAACTAGCACAGATACGCAGTATTTT. It codes for CATSDLGTSGTSTDTQYF.

The CDR3 sequence: CASSLARTSTNYGYTF. The CDR3 DNA follows: TGTGCCAGCAGCTTAGCGCGTACGTCGACTAACTATGGCTACACCTTC. The rearrangement uses TRBV7-8 and TRBJ1-2; D not certain. Per germline, CDR1 SGHVS and CDR2 FQNEAQ. Deletions cut 0 bases from V and 0 bases from J, with 11 bases between. CDR3 length equals 16 residues.

A single count supports this clone. The chain joins TRBV9 to TRBJ2-7, with D possibly matching TRBD1 (6 bases). The CDR3 spans 13 residues. Germline CDR1 SGDLS, CDR2 YYNGEE. With 0 bases removed from V and 2 bases from J, the gap between germline ends came to 6 bases. CDR3 region: CASSVGTAYEQYF. CDR3 in DNA: TGTGCCAGCAGCGTAGGGACAGCCTACGAGCAGTACTTC.

The chain joins TRBV28 to TRBJ2-5; D possibly corresponds to TRBD2 (5 bases). The CDR3 length is 15 residues. The V gene's germline CDR1 is MDHEN and CDR2 SYDVKM. Trimming shortened V by 3 bases and J by 2 bases, and 13 bases separated the two germline ends. The CDR3 protein is CASSFGGLSQETQYF. The CDR3 DNA sequence: TGTGCCAGCAGTTTTGGCGGACTCTCGCAAGAGACCCAGTACTTC.

The CDR3 bases are TGTGCCAGCAGTTACCGCCCGGCGGGCTACGAGCAGTACTTC. Translating gives CASSYRPAGYEQYF. This sequence joins TRBV6-5 and TRBJ2-7; D possibly corresponds to TRBD2 (5 bases). Per germline, CDR1 MNHEY and CDR2 SVGAGI. The ends were cut back, 2 bases at V and 3 bases at J, with 11 bases in the middle. CDR3 size: 14 residues.

CDR3 DNA: TGTGCCAGCAGCTCGACAGGGGGCTATCAGCCCCAGCATTTT. Translation: CASSSTGGYQPQHF. The chain joins TRBV7-8 to TRBJ1-5, with 10 nucleotides matching TRBD1. Germline V lookup: CDR1 SGHVS, CDR2 FQNEAQ. Losses at the gene ends were 4 bases for V and 5 bases for J; bases not matched to a gene: 2. This CDR3 has 14 residues.

This clone turned up a few times. The chain recombines TRBV28 with TRBJ1-2; 7 bases agree with TRBD1. V shed 6 bases and J 2 bases; nucleotides not matched to a gene: 6. Germline V gives CDR1 MDHEN, CDR2 SYDVKM. The CDR3 loop spans 14 amino acids. CDR3 residues: CASSWGTANYGYTF. The CDR3 DNA sequence: TGTGCCAGCAGCTGGGGGACAGCGAACTATGGCTACACCTTC.

CDR3 sequence: CASRWGEDTEAFF. DNA for the CDR3: TGTGCCAGCAGGTGGGGAGAGGACACTGAAGCTTTCTTT. The chain joins TRBV28 to TRBJ1-1, with unresolved D. Trimming cost V 6 bases and J 3 bases, with 11 bases left between them. Germline assignment: CDR1 MDHEN and CDR2 SYDVKM. The CDR3 totals 13 residues.

This clone was counted a single time. The chain has TRBV28 and TRBJ1-2, with D tentatively TRBD1 (5 bases). The germline V gene has CDR1 MDHEN and CDR2 SYDVKM. The CDR3 is 12 residues long. V was clipped by 10 bases and J by 8 bases, with 17 bases between them. In DNA form, the CDR3 reads TGTGCCACCCACCCACCGGGGGGAGGCTACACCTTC. It specifies CATHPPGGGYTF.

This clone was seen only once. The gene calls are TRBV7-8 and TRBJ2-2; a possible D gene is TRBD2 (5 bases). V lost 5 bases, J lost 4 bases, and 14 bases lay in between. The CDR3 length is 15 residues. Per the germline V gene, CDR1 is SGHVS and CDR2 is FQNEAQ. In DNA form, the CDR3 reads TGTGCCAGCAGCCACGATCGGCGGGCCACCGGGGAGCTGTTTTTT. This sequence encodes CASSHDRRATGELFF.

The V and J genes are TRBV5-1 and TRBJ2-3, with D unclear. The V gene's germline CDR1 is SGHRS and CDR2 YFSETQ. The V end was cut by 6 bases, the J end by 2 bases, with 7 bases between. The CDR3 length is 12 residues. The CDR3: CASISVTDTQYF. Here the CDR3 DNA reads TGCGCCAGCATCTCCGTCACAGATACGCAGTATTTT.